This T cell receptor beta chain was obtained from a study of regulatory T cells in long-lasting Graves disease. This clonotype has ten or more counts. Time point reported: newly diagnosed GD, antithyroid drugs for less than 3 months. The authors made the TCR library using RNA they extracted from PBMCs. Building the TCR beta libraries relied on iRepertoire HTBI primers, and CDR3 regions underwent Arm-PCR. TCRdb reprocessed the multiplex PCR reads via MiXCR and lists one record per CDR3 protein. The sample contains around 320,000 distinct CDR3 sequences, around 17% of which appear only once. The same data also contributed to another study, on T cells in Graves' hyperthyroidism and ophthalmopathy. Per that study: Stable hyperthyroidism and ophthalmopathy were separated using 13 V-J signatures.

This TCR derives from a man in his forties with Graves disease. Material: peripheral blood mononuclear cells (PBMCs), obtained at new diagnosis, from a patient treated with antithyroid drugs.

As DNA, the CDR3 is TGTGCCAGCAGCTTAGAGACAGGCGTCATCTACGAGCAGTACTTC. Translating gives CASSLETGVIYEQYF. V usage is TRBV7-8 and J usage is TRBJ2-7; the D gene is possibly TRBD1 (6 bases). V lost 1 base, J lost 3 bases, and 13 bases lay in between. CDR1 is SGHVS and CDR2 is FQNEAQ in the germline V gene. This CDR3 contains 15 residues.